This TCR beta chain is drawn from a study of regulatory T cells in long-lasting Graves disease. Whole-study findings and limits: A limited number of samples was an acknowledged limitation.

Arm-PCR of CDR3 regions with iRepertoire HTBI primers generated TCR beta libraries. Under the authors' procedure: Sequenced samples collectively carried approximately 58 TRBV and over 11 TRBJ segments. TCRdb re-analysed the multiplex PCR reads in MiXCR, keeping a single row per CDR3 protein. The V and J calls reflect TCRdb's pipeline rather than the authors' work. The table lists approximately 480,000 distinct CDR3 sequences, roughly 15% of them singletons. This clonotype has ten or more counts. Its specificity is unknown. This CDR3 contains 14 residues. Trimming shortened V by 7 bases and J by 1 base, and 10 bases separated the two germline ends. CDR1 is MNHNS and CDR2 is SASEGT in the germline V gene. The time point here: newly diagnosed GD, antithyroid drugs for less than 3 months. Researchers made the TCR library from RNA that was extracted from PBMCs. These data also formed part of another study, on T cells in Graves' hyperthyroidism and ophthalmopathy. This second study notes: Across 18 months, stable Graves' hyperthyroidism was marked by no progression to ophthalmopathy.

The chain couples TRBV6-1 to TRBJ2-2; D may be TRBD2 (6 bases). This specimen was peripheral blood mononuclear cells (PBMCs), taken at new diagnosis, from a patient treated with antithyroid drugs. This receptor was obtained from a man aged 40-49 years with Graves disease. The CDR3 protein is CASTGTRNTGELFF. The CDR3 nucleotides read TGTGCCAGCACCGGGACTCGGAACACCGGGGAGCTGTTTTTT.